The 8 T cell receptor beta chains given below trace back to one sample, sequenced in a study of shared clonotypes between healthy human individuals. Sequencing was performed with immunoSEQ multiplex PCR; in TCRdb, only in-frame clones are kept and a portion is missing. Here the sample spans about half a million clones, around three quarters being singletons. Specimen: PBMCs. The receptors come from a woman in her forties in good health. Some clones in this sample may be carry-over from other donors' samples.

The CDR3 here is CASSVGSSYEQFF. The CDR3 coding sequence is TGTGCCAGCAGCGTAGGTAGCAGCTATGAGCAGTTCTTC. The chain links TRBV9 to TRBJ2-1; D is unresolved. With 0 bases removed from V and 8 bases from J, the gap between germline ends came to 9 bases. This CDR3 comprises 13 residues. The germline gives CDR1 SGDLS, CDR2 YYNGEE.

This clone was seen repeatedly, ten times or more. This sequence joins TRBV2 and TRBJ2-2; 8 nucleotides match TRBD2. After removal of 4 bases from V and 4 bases from J, the junction contained 5 bases not matched to a gene. Looked up from germline, CDR1 is SNHLY and CDR2 is FYNNEI. The CDR3 loop spans 15 amino acids. CDR3 coding DNA: TGTGCCAGCAGTGTAGCGGGGCGTGGCACCGGGGAGCTGTTTTTT. Amino acid sequence: CASSVAGRGTGELFF. Full variable domain (rest looked up from reference TRBV2 and TRBJ2-2): EPEVTQTPSHQVTQMGQEVILRCVPISNHLYFYWYRQILGQKVEFLVSFYNNEISEKSEIFDDQFSVERPDGSNFTLKIRSTKLEDSAMYFCASSVAGRGTGELFFGEGSRLTVL.

The count of this clone is one. J is TRBJ1-1 and V is TRBV14, with unresolved D. Trimming shortened V by 4 bases and J by 5 bases, and 17 bases separated the two germline ends. This CDR3 is built from 15 residues. The germline CDR1 and CDR2 sequences are SGHDN and FVKESK. The CDR3 region is CASSPIPGRRTEAFF. As DNA, the CDR3 is TGTGCCAGCAGCCCAATTCCGGGAAGGAGGACTGAAGCTTTCTTT. Combining the CDR3 with reference TRBV14 and TRBJ1-1 gives the whole variable domain EAGVTQFPSHSVIEKGQTVTLRCDPISGHDNLYWYRRVMGKEIKFLLHFVKESKQDESGMPNNRFLAERTGGTYSTLKVQPAELEDSGVYFCASSPIPGRRTEAFFGQGTRLTVV.

This clone was counted once. The chain links TRBV10-2 to TRBJ2-1; the D is unclear. This CDR3 has 13 residues. V gave up 5 bases and J gave up 7 bases, with 12 bases separating them. Germline CDR1 reads WSHSY; CDR2 reads SAAADI. CDR3 in amino acids: CASSLWSSNEQFF. The CDR3 nucleotides read TGCGCCAGCAGTCTGTGGAGTTCGAATGAGCAGTTCTTC.

The rearrangement uses TRBV5-6 and TRBJ2-2, with 9 bases matching TRBD2. CDR1 SGHDT and CDR2 YYEEEE come from the germline V gene. This CDR3 region has 17 residues. V was clipped by 0 bases and J by 4 bases; unmatched bases: 7. The CDR3 nucleotides read TGTGCCAGCAGCTTGGATCACGCGGGAGGGATCACCGGGGAGCTGTTTTTT. Translated: CASSLDHAGGITGELFF.

The chain combines TRBV19 with TRBJ2-5, with 9 nucleotides matching TRBD2. The CDR3 is 16 amino acids. V shed 6 bases, J shed 0 bases, and the junction held 8 bases outside the gene matches. Germline V gene sequence: CDR1 LNHDA, CDR2 SQIVND (reference sequence). DNA of the CDR3: TGTGCCAGTAGCCAGACTAGCGGAGTTTACCAAGAGACCCAGTACTTC. Amino acid sequence: CASSQTSGVYQETQYF.

The CDR3 spells CASSLDRSDRVTYEQYF. The CDR3 DNA reads as TGTGCCAGCAGCTTAGATCGTTCGGACAGGGTGACCTACGAGCAGTACTTC. The chain is built from TRBV11-3 and TRBJ2-7; TRBD1 aligns across 8 bases. The germline CDR1 and CDR2 sequences are SGHNT and YENEEA. V lost 0 bases to trimming and J lost 2 bases; unmatched junction nucleotides: 9. The CDR3 runs 17 residues. The full variable domain, in which reference TRBV11-3 and TRBJ2-7 provide the parts outside the CDR3, is EAGVVQSPRYKIIEKKQPVAFWCNPISGHNTLYWYLQNLGQGPELLIRYENEEAVDDSQLPKDRFSAERLKGVDSTLKIQPAELGDSAVYLCASSLDRSDRVTYEQYFGPGTRLTVT.

The chain links TRBV4-1 to TRBJ2-7; the D gene is possibly TRBD2 (5 bases). CDR3 length: 16 amino acids. Germline V gene lookup returns CDR1 MGHRA and CDR2 YSYEKL. The germline V and J ends were trimmed by 1 base and 0 bases, with 13 bases remaining between them. CDR3 DNA: TGCGCCAGCAGCCAAGGGGCGAGGGCCTCCTCCTACGAGCAGTACTTC. It yields the protein CASSQGARASSYEQYF.